This TCR beta chain was sequenced for a study of regulatory T cells in long-lasting Graves disease. Study results and caveats: Compared with new cases, persistent Graves' patients showed reduced TCR diversity.

Time point of the sample: persistent/refractory GD, antithyroid drugs over 5 years with positive TRAb. PBMC RNA served as the TCR library source. The authors diagnosed Graves' disease using American Thyroid Association guidelines. Peripheral blood, around 9.7 milliliters per patient, was collected in EDTA tubes. TCR beta libraries were built with iRepertoire HTBI primers and Arm-PCR of CDR3 regions. Via MiXCR, TCRdb re-called the multiplex PCR reads, giving one row per CDR3 protein. Of around 400,000 distinct CDR3 sequences listed, about 20% are singletons. Germline values: CDR1 SGHRS, CDR2 YFSETQ. The CDR3 has 13 amino acids. With V trimmed by 6 bases and J by 7 bases, 6 bases remained unmatched. On this clonotype itself: The target antigen is unknown.

This sequence joins TRBV5-1 and TRBJ1-4; 7 positions agree with TRBD1. This clonotype originated in a female donor with Graves disease. Sequenced here: peripheral blood mononuclear cells (PBMCs), sampled when the disease was refractory, from a patient treated with antithyroid drugs. The chain's CDR3 is CASKEGAGEKLFF. The CDR3 DNA sequence: TGCGCCAGCAAGGAGGGGGCAGGTGAAAAACTGTTTTTT.